The 10 T cell receptor beta chains in this list originate from one sample, sequenced in a study of T-cell memory formation after mild COVID-19. Via MiXCR, TCRdb re-called the 5' RACE reads, giving one row per CDR3 protein. The table lists 110,000 or so distinct CDR3 sequences, 22% of them singletons, with approximately 40% in the top ten. The sequencing sample was made of PBMCs or a T cell subset sorted from them (not recorded which). The receptors shown here come from a man aged 18-30 years who had mild COVID-19 (a few samples of this study predate the infection). Cell type and time point are not known.

This clonotype has at least ten counts. V gene TRBV12-3 or TRBV12-4 combines with J gene TRBJ2-7; 7 bases fit TRBD2. This CDR3 is built from 14 residues. V lost 4 bases to trimming and J lost 0 bases; unmatched junction nucleotides: 3. CDR3 coding DNA: TGTGCCAGCAGTTCTAGCGGTAGCTCCTACGAGCAGTACTTC. This sequence encodes CASSSSGSSYEQYF.

As concerns this clonotype: The junction does not match germline at one end; this may be a read error. The chain couples TRBV6-5 to TRBJ2-2, with unresolved D. The germline CDR1 and CDR2 sequences are MNHEY and SVGAGI. The CDR3 covers 13 residues. Here the CDR3 DNA reads TGTGCCAGCAGTTACTTGAACCCCGGGGAGCTGTTTTTT. It codes for CASSYLNPGELFF.

V gene TRBV18 combines with J gene TRBJ2-1, with 8 bases fitting TRBD1. The trim removed 3 bases at V and 6 bases at J, leaving 1 base unmatched. Germline CDR1 reads KGHSH; CDR2 reads LQKENI. The CDR3 has 13 amino acids. This CDR3 is CASSPTGGNEQFF. In DNA form, the CDR3 reads TGTGCCAGCTCACCTACAGGGGGCAATGAGCAGTTCTTC. The whole variable domain, filled in from reference TRBV18 and TRBJ2-1, reads NAGVMQNPRHLVRRRGQEARLRCSPMKGHSHVYWYRQLPEEGLKFMVYLQKENIIDESGMPKERFSAEFPKEGPSILRIQQVVRGDSAAYFCASSPTGGNEQFFGPGTRLTVL.

This clonotype was detected a few times. The CDR3 DNA reads as TGTGCCAGCAGCTTAGTTCAGACGAGCAACGAGCAGTACTTC. Protein: CASSLVQTSNEQYF. The chain links TRBV7-9 to TRBJ2-7; D is unclear. The ends were cut back, 1 base at V and 5 bases at J, with 12 bases in the middle. The germline V gene has CDR1 SEHNR and CDR2 FQNEAQ (reference sequence). This CDR3 spans 14 amino acids.

This clonotype was seen more than once but under ten times. The rearrangement joins TRBV19 to TRBJ2-7; the D gene could be TRBD1 or TRBD2 (5 bases each). Germline-derived CDR1 and CDR2 are LNHDA and SQIVND (reference sequence). The CDR3 loop spans 13 amino acids. The V end was cut by 5 bases, the J end by 6 bases, with 14 bases between. The CDR3 spells CASSSGPGTEQYF. DNA for the CDR3: TGTGCCAGTAGTTCGGGGCCTGGGACCGAGCAGTACTTC. The full variable domain, in which reference TRBV19 and TRBJ2-7 provide the parts outside the CDR3, is DGGITQSPKYLFRKEGQNVTLSCEQNLNHDAMYWYRQDPGQGLRLIYYSQIVNDFQKGDIAEGYSVSREKKESFPLTVTSAQKNPTAFYLCASSSGPGTEQYFGPGTRLTVT.

In its sample, this clonotype is medium-sized (0.01 to 0.1%). J is TRBJ2-1 and V is TRBV7-9; unclear D gene. Germline V gene data show CDR1 as SEHNR and CDR2 as FQNEAQ (reference sequence). V was pared by 3 bases and J by 12 bases, with 9 bases between. This CDR3 has 11 residues. The CDR3 loop is CASSFNRRQFF. The CDR3 nucleotides read TGTGCCAGCAGCTTCAATCGGAGGCAGTTCTTC.

In this sample, this clonotype turned up a few times. The chain has TRBV14 and TRBJ2-7; TRBD1 might be the D (5 bases). V lost 3 bases to trimming and J lost 6 bases, with 15 bases between them. Germline CDR1 is SGHDN and CDR2 is FVKESK. The CDR3 totals 14 residues. CDR3 sequence (DNA): TGTGCCAGCAGCCAGCGAGCAGGGCGACCCGAGCAGTACTTC. Residues: CASSQRAGRPEQYF. Variable domain in full (rest from reference TRBV14 and TRBJ2-7): EAGVTQFPSHSVIEKGQTVTLRCDPISGHDNLYWYRRVMGKEIKFLLHFVKESKQDESGMPNNRFLAERTGGTYSTLKVQPAELEDSGVYFCASSQRAGRPEQYFGPGTRLTVT.

The rearrangement joins TRBV2 to TRBJ1-1; no clear D gene. V was clipped by 6 bases and J by 10 bases, with 18 bases between them. This CDR3 has 13 amino acids. Germline CDR1 and CDR2: SNHLY and FYNNEI. In DNA form, the CDR3 reads TGTGCCAGCAGGCCAAAACCTCCCCGCGGAGCTTTCTTT. Its translation: CASRPKPPRGAFF.

In its sample, this clonotype was seen a few times. The CDR3 is CATSRDQLQNSPLHF. CDR3 coding DNA: TGTGCCACCAGCAGAGATCAGTTACAGAATTCACCCCTCCACTTT. The rearrangement joins TRBV15 to TRBJ1-6; D remains ambiguous. V lost 0 bases and J lost 7, with 10 bases in between. The CDR3 extends over 15 amino acids. Germline lookup yields CDR1 LNHNV and CDR2 YYDKDF (reference sequence).

This clonotype occurred many times. The V and J genes are TRBV7-9 and TRBJ1-5; D unresolved. Germline V gene data show CDR1 as SEHNR and CDR2 as FQNEAQ (reference sequence). V gave up 5 bases and J gave up 0 bases, with 8 bases separating them. The CDR3 extends over 14 amino acids. The CDR3: CASSEGYSNQPQHF. The CDR3 nucleotides are TGTGCCAGCAGCGAAGGTTATAGCAATCAGCCCCAGCATTTT.